This TCR beta chain is from a study of memory CD4+ T cells and cytomegalovirus serostatus. Study-wide context: This sample comes from healthy Belgian adults, roughly nine CMV seropositive, approximately 24 seronegative.

Study findings and constraints: Each of 67 CMV-associated TCRbeta sequences occurred in one to five individuals. Median bootstrapped AUC for CMV status was roughly 0.95 originally, 0.75 to 0.91 US-trained.

The repertoire was sequenced with immunoSEQ multiplex PCR; TCRdb's copy has only in-frame clones and lacks some. The sample holds 48,000 or so clones; around 80% are singletons and the top ten take about 0.8%. Relative to its sample, this clone is medium-sized. Its matching antigen is unknown. V was shortened by 6 bases and J by 4 bases, with 18 bases between the two germline ends. In germline, CDR1 is MDHEN, CDR2 SYDVKM. CDR3 length: 15 amino acids. Single viable CD3+CD4+CD8-CD45RO+ cells were sorted as the memory CD4+ T cells. Positive selection with CD4 microbeads enriched total CD4+ T cells. Sequencing was carried out using memory CD4+ T cells from blood. The clonotype comes from an adult in good health and CMV-seronegative. The chain uses TRBV28 and TRBJ1-1, with D maybe TRBD1 (5 bases). The CDR3 region is CASSRTRIGITEAFF. The CDR3, as DNA: TGTGCCAGCAGCAGGACAAGAATCGGGATCACTGAAGCTTTCTTT.